Included here is one TCR beta chain sequence, with context. Its matching antigen is unknown. It was with 60 Vbeta and 13 Jbeta primers that the PCR ran. The assay was immunoSEQ multiplex PCR, and TCRdb's table has in-frame clones only and misses some. The sample has around 100,000 clones, 65% to 90% seen once. The data originate from a study of cytomegalovirus exposure and HLA in healthy donors. Whole-study findings and limits: Differences between HLA loci emerged in a later analysis of TCR association rates, with DRB1 most and HLA-C fewest. Associated with cytomegalovirus, according to the listing, were 170 or so TCR beta chains.

The ends lost 2 bases at V and 4 bases at J; junction bases unmatched: 7. Germline V gene lookup returns CDR1 MNHNY and CDR2 SVGAGI (reference sequence). The CDR3 is made up of 16 amino acids. The specimen sequenced was PBMCs. The TCR was taken from a woman younger than 30 in good health and CMV-seronegative. The rearrangement joins TRBV6-6 to TRBJ2-1; TRBD1 aligns across 8 bases. The CDR3 bases are TGTGCCAGCAGTTACCGACACAGGGGGACGTACAATGAGCAGTTCTTC. The encoded protein is CASSYRHRGTYNEQFF.